The 30 T cell receptor delta chains reported below all come from one sample, sequenced in a study of gamma-delta T cells after stem cell transplantation. With CATT, TCRdb re-called clones from the RT-PCR reads. The repertoire holds under 3,500 delta-chain clones, with 3.5% to 5% as singletons. The material sequenced was gamma-delta T cells. The receptors derive from a human donor. It is not recorded whose cells these are; they may come from a transplant donor.

Concerning this clone itself: A much larger clone differs from this one at a single base, so this may be a read error. The chain couples TRDV2 to TRDJ1; TRDD3 matches 10 bases. The CDR3 covers 14 residues. The V gene end was trimmed by 0 bases and the J gene end by 4 bases; junction bases not matched to a gene: 1. Germline V gives CDR1 GEAIGNYY, CDR2 EKD. The CDR3 is CACDTLGDSDKLIF. As DNA, the CDR3 is TGTGCCTGTGACACCCTGGGGGATAGCGATAAACTCATCTTT.

This clone was seen only a few times. One junction end does not reproduce the germline sequence, and a read error may be involved. The chain carries TRDV2 and TRDJ1, with no clear D. From germline, CDR1 is GEAIGNYY and CDR2 EKD. The CDR3 totals 13 residues. CDR3 in DNA: TGTGCCTGTGAACATATTCACACCGATAAACCCATCTTT. Amino acids: CACEHIHTDKPIF.

Notes on this clone: A far larger clone is one base from this, pointing to a likely read error. The genes are TRDV2 and TRDJ1; 11 bases line up with TRDD3. The CDR3 contains 23 residues. CDR1 is GEAIGNYY, CDR2 EKD, per germline. The trim removed 3 bases at V and 0 bases at J, leaving 26 bases unmatched. The CDR3 spells CACDSVLGDMRGGEGPYTDKLIF. For the CDR3, the DNA is TGTGCCTGTGACTCGGTACTGGGGGATATGCGGGGAGGTGAGGGACCGTACACCGATAAACTCATCTTT.

This clone has just a few counts. One base away lies a much larger clone, so this may be a sequencing read error. The chain links TRDV2 to TRDJ1, with 9 bases lining up with TRDD3. The CDR3 loop spans 23 amino acids. From germline, CDR1 is GEAIGNYY and CDR2 EKD. The CDR3 reads CACGTVERGLGDEMGTYTDKLIF. The CDR3 region has the DNA TGTGCCTGTGGCACCGTAGAGCGAGGACTGGGGGACGAAATGGGGACGTACACCGATAAACTCATCTTT.

This clone has just a few counts. TCRdb attributes to this sequence the protein of a much larger clone, which differs from the DNA translation at residue 9; a read error is likely, and the protein displayed is translated from the DNA. The chain combines TRDV2 with TRDJ1; 8 bases map to TRDD3. Unmatched junction bases numbered 14, after V lost 3 bases and J lost 0 bases. CDR3 length: 18 amino acids. Per the germline V gene, CDR1 is GEAIGNYY and CDR2 is EKD. The CDR3: CACDPVLGGTQYTDKLIF. The CDR3 DNA is TGTGCCTGTGACCCCGTACTGGGGGGTACGCAGTACACCGATAAACTCATCTTT.

This clone was counted between two and nine times. The junction and the germline gene differ at one end; a read error may be behind it. CDR3 protein: CACDTVRSSILGDPPTYTDELIF. The CDR3, as DNA: TGTGCCTGTGACACCGTTCGTTCATCGATACTGGGGGACCCCCCCACGTACACCGATGAACTCATCTTT. V is TRDV2 and J is TRDJ1; 9 bases are shared with TRDD3. Per germline, CDR1 GEAIGNYY and CDR2 EKD. The CDR3 loop spans 23 amino acids.

This clone has more than one count but fewer than ten. The junction shows a germline mismatch at one end, possibly a read error. The chain employs TRDV2 and TRDJ1, with TRDD3 matching 10 bases. This CDR3 has 17 amino acids. CDR1 and CDR2 from the germline V gene are GEAIGNYY and EKD. The CDR3, as DNA: TGTGCCTGTGGCACCGTTGAGTGGGGGATACAGACCGATAAACTCATCTTT. Protein: CACGTVEWGIQTDKLIF.

By share, this clone ranks as large. The sample carries other DNA sequences with the same CDR3. V is TRDV2 and J is TRDJ3; the match to TRDD3 covers 12 bases. CDR1 is GEAIGNYY, CDR2 EKD, per germline. The length of the CDR3 is 20 residues. V gave up 0 bases and J gave up 0 bases; unmatched junction bases: 5. The CDR3 protein is CACDTVLGDTHSWDTRQMFF. CDR3 in DNA: TGTGCCTGTGACACCGTACTGGGGGATACTCACTCCTGGGACACCCGACAGATGTTTTTC.

There are a few counts of this clone. The rearrangement links TRDV1 to TRDJ1; weak D call: TRDD3 (7 bases). Germline V gene sequence: CDR1 TSWWSYY, CDR2 QGS. Trimming left V 1 base short and J 1 base short, with 22 bases between. The CDR3 is 19 amino acids. In DNA form, the CDR3 reads TGTGCTCTTGGGGAACCACATTCCTATAAGGGGGGATCCACCGATAAACTCATCTTT. It encodes CALGEPHSYKGGSTDKLIF.

This clone was counted only a few times. The chain carries TRDV2 and TRDJ1; 10 bases align to TRDD3. The CDR3 has 17 residues. Germline V CDR1 and CDR2: GEAIGNYY, EKD. The V and J ends lost 3 bases and 3 bases, in that order; junction bases with no gene match: 12. DNA for the CDR3: TGTGCCTGTGACTTTGTACTGGGGGATGCGTACGCCGATAAACTCATCTTT. This translates into CACDFVLGDAYADKLIF.

V usage is TRDV2 and J usage is TRDJ2, with TRDD3 matching over 12 bases. The CDR3 consists of 16 residues. Germline V lookup: CDR1 GEAIGNYY, CDR2 EKD. V dropped 3 bases and J dropped 9; count of bases not matched to a gene: 10. Here the CDR3 reads CACDYVLGDTITQLFF. Here the CDR3 DNA reads TGTGCCTGTGACTACGTACTGGGGGATACCATTACACAACTCTTCTTT.

In its sample, this clone ranks as medium-sized. The CDR3 is CACDTVSSRGDKLIF. DNA for the CDR3: TGTGCCTGTGACACCGTTTCCTCACGAGGCGATAAACTCATCTTT. The chain recombines TRDV2 with TRDJ1, with D perhaps matching TRDD2 (5 bases). The CDR3 is made up of 15 amino acids. Germline V gives CDR1 GEAIGNYY, CDR2 EKD. Trimming stripped 0 bases from V and 4 bases from J, with 14 bases between.

Sample share makes this clone medium-sized. The chain uses TRDV2 and TRDJ1, with 10 bases matching TRDD3. The ends lost 3 bases at V and 2 bases at J; junction bases unmatched: 14. Looked up from germline, CDR1 is GEAIGNYY and CDR2 is EKD. The CDR3 is 18 amino acids. CDR3: CACDPMGDTDSGTDKLIF. The CDR3 DNA follows: TGTGCCTGTGACCCCATGGGGGATACAGATTCGGGTACCGATAAACTCATCTTT.

The sample holds a few counts of this clone. The V gene is TRDV2, the J gene TRDJ1; TRDD3 agrees at 12 bases. Germline values: CDR1 GEAIGNYY, CDR2 EKD. The CDR3 has 17 residues. Trimming cost V 1 base and J 8 bases; bases outside gene matches: 13. CDR3 in amino acids: CACDTLVWGIRPGKLIF. Here the CDR3 DNA reads TGTGCCTGTGACACGCTTGTCTGGGGGATACGCCCGGGGAAACTCATCTTT.

In its sample, this clone was seen a few times. A read error may explain this, as a much larger clone is one base away. The CDR3 sequence: CACDTLGDVAYTDKPIF. CDR3 sequence (DNA): TGTGCCTGTGATACTCTGGGGGATGTGGCCTACACCGATAAACCCATCTTT. V usage is TRDV2 and J usage is TRDJ1, with 9 nucleotides matching TRDD3. The germline V gene has CDR1 GEAIGNYY and CDR2 EKD. This CDR3 region has 17 residues.

This clone was recorded a few times. A far larger clone is a single base away, which makes a read error likely. Distinct nucleotide sequences in the sample also encode this CDR3. The V and J genes are TRDV2 and TRDJ1; possible D gene TRDD3, 6 bases. V lost 7 bases and J lost 0, with 17 bases in between. The CDR3 is 15 residues long. Germline V gene data show CDR1 as GEAIGNYY and CDR2 as EKD. In DNA, the CDR3 is TGTGCCTGCGCAGCCCTACTGGGAGACACCGATAAACTCATCTTT. Protein sequence: CACAALLGDTDKLIF.

This clone is large by share. This same CDR3 is encoded by further DNA sequences in the sample. The rearrangement joins TRDV2 to TRDJ1; 13 bases fit TRDD3. The V gene's germline CDR1 is GEAIGNYY and CDR2 EKD. This CDR3 is built from 17 residues. V trimming: 3 bases; J trimming: 3 bases; junction bases outside the gene matches: 9. CDR3 amino acids: CACDEVLGDTRPDKLIF. CDR3 nucleotides: TGTGCCTGTGACGAAGTACTGGGGGATACGCGCCCCGATAAACTCATCTTT.

This clone is deemed large. In the same sample, other DNA sequences code for this CDR3. The rearrangement joins TRDV2 to TRDJ1; 7 bases are shared with TRDD3. Trimming at V came to 1 base and at J to 0 bases, leaving 4 bases not matched to a gene. The CDR3 spans 15 residues. Germline V gives CDR1 GEAIGNYY, CDR2 EKD. This chain's CDR3 is CACDTVGYHTDKLIF. CDR3 DNA sequence: TGTGCCTGTGACACGGTGGGATACCACACCGATAAACTCATCTTT.

This chain joins TRDV2 and TRDJ1; 12 positions match TRDD3. The CDR3 runs 19 residues. Germline V gene sequence: CDR1 GEAIGNYY, CDR2 EKD. V shed 0 bases, J shed 3 bases, and the junction held 13 bases outside the gene matches. The CDR3, as DNA: TGTGCCTGTGACACCCTAATACTGGGGGATACCGGAGGGGCCGATAAACTCATCTTT. It is translated as CACDTLILGDTGGADKLIF.

By frequency in the sample, this clone is medium-sized (0.01 to 0.1%). The gene calls are TRDV2 and TRDJ1; 10 bases align to TRDD3. Germline CDR1 reads GEAIGNYY; CDR2 reads EKD. This CDR3 is built from 22 residues. The J segment lost 0 bases and the V segment lost 4 bases, leaving 25 bases of the junction unmatched. Written as DNA, the CDR3 is TGTGCCTGTGATCCACTGCATAACTCAAAGGGGGATACGGCCCGGTACACCGATAAACTCATCTTT. Its translation is CACDPLHNSKGDTARYTDKLIF.

This clone is labeled as medium-sized. The chain combines TRDV2 with TRDJ1; no firm D call. The CDR3 has 18 amino acids. The germline V and J ends were trimmed by 0 bases and 0 bases, with 19 bases remaining between them. Germline CDR1 and CDR2: GEAIGNYY and EKD. CDR3 DNA: TGTGCCTGTGACACCGTGGGCGCCTCGGGGCTCTACACCGATAAACTCATCTTT. Translating gives CACDTVGASGLYTDKLIF.

This clone has a handful of counts. This chain links TRDV2 with TRDJ3; TRDD3 agrees at 8 bases. Germline CDR1 GEAIGNYY, CDR2 EKD. The CDR3 runs 20 residues. With 0 bases clipped from V and 0 bases from J, the junction kept 9 bases outside the gene matches. CDR3 protein: CACDTATGGASSWDTRQMFF. In DNA form, the CDR3 reads TGTGCCTGTGACACCGCGACTGGGGGTGCTAGCTCCTGGGACACCCGACAGATGTTTTTC.

This clone appeared a few times. It may be a read error: a sequence one base away is much more abundant. This sample includes further DNA sequences coding for the same CDR3. J is TRDJ1 and V is TRDV2, with a possible D match to TRDD3 (6 bases). With 3 bases removed from V and 4 bases from J, the gap between germline ends came to 14 bases. Per germline, CDR1 GEAIGNYY and CDR2 EKD. This CDR3 is built from 14 residues. The CDR3 reads CACDGIGHGDKLIF. CDR3 nucleotide sequence: TGTGCCTGTGACGGGATAGGGCACGGCGATAAACTCATCTTT.

This rearrangement joins TRDV2 to TRDJ1; TRDD3 aligns across 8 bases. The CDR3 length is 16 residues. J was trimmed by 0 bases and V by 3 bases; bases with no gene match: 8. CDR1 GEAIGNYY and CDR2 EKD come from the germline V gene. The CDR3 is CACDAVGDLDTDKLIF. The CDR3 DNA follows: TGTGCCTGTGACGCGGTGGGGGATTTGGACACCGATAAACTCATCTTT.

This clone is large (0.1 to 1%). Other DNA sequences in the sample encode the same CDR3. The V and J genes are TRDV2 and TRDJ1, with 7 nucleotides matching TRDD3. This CDR3 has 18 amino acids. Trimming took 1 base from V and 0 from J; bases not matched to a gene: 13. Germline V gene lookup returns CDR1 GEAIGNYY and CDR2 EKD. CDR3 nucleotides: TGTGCCTGTGACACTCTGATGACATGGACTGGGGACACCGATAAACTCATCTTT. Translation gives CACDTLMTWTGDTDKLIF.

Regarding this clone: A much larger clone sits a single nucleotide away, making a read error possible. The chain combines TRDV2 with TRDJ1; maybe TRDD3 (6 bases). The germline CDR1 and CDR2 sequences are GEAIGNYY and EKD. This CDR3 is 14 amino acids long. With 2 bases removed from V and 0 bases from J, the gap between germline ends came to 9 bases. Here the CDR3 reads CACDRLGYTDKLIF. The CDR3 DNA reads as TGTGCCTGTGACAGGCTGGGGTACACCGATAAACTCATCTTT.

The V and J genes are TRDV2 and TRDJ1, with 8 bases identical to TRDD3. The CDR3 has 15 residues. The germline V gene has CDR1 GEAIGNYY and CDR2 EKD. V gave up 3 bases and J gave up 1 base; unmatched junction bases: 6. In nucleotides, the CDR3 is TGTGCCTGTGACGAATGGGGGATTATCACCGATAAACTCATCTTT. It codes for CACDEWGIITDKLIF.

A note on this clone: A single base is all that separates this from a far larger clone, so a read error is likely. Distinct nucleotide sequences in the sample also encode this CDR3. The chain joins TRDV2 to TRDJ1; tentative D call: TRDD3 (6 bases). CDR1 and CDR2 (germline): GEAIGNYY, EKD. V lost 2 bases and J lost 11, with 23 bases in between. This CDR3 is 15 amino acids long. CDR3 residues: CACDRVGDTTGTLIF. The CDR3 DNA reads as TGTGCCTGTGACAGAGTCGGTGATACGACGGGAACTCTCATCTTT.

This clone has more than one count but fewer than ten. A far larger clone is one nucleotide away, so this likely arose from a read error. V and J are TRDV2 and TRDJ1; 9 nucleotides match TRDD3. This CDR3 contains 16 residues. Germline V lookup: CDR1 GEAIGNYY, CDR2 EKD. The CDR3 DNA reads as TGTGCCTGTGACATACTGGGGGACCATTTCACCGGTAAACTCATCTTT. It encodes CACDILGDHFTGKLIF.

Within the sample, this clone is large. This sample also contains other DNA sequences that code for the same CDR3. The chain joins TRDV2 to TRDJ3; 7 positions match TRDD3. Germline V gene lookup returns CDR1 GEAIGNYY and CDR2 EKD. Trimming removed 3 bases from V and 0 bases from J; junction bases left unmatched: 13. The CDR3 runs to 20 residues. For the CDR3, the DNA is TGTGCCTGTGACTCCCCCTCACTGGGGACAAGCTCCTGGGACACCCGACAGATGTTTTTC. As protein: CACDSPSLGTSSWDTRQMFF.